This TCR beta chain was recovered during a study of CD8+ T cells in alopecia areata. Study results and caveats: Mice showed clearer TCR sharing than patients did, a gap that was possibly HLA-related.

Germline loops: CDR1 SGHTA, CDR2 FQGNSA. The CDR3 covers 13 residues. Trimming shortened V by 4 bases and J by 4 bases, and 11 bases separated the two germline ends. Concerning this clone itself: Its cognate antigen is unknown.

Reverse transcription of extracted RNA yielded cDNA, which provided the sequencing template. The assay was immunoSEQ multiplex PCR, and TCRdb's table has in-frame clones only and misses some. The data contain 100,000 to 150,000 clones, 35% to 40% of them singletons. This TCR came from a human donor with alopecia areata. Input material: CD4+ T cells sorted from blood. The chain links TRBV7-2 to TRBJ2-7, with D possibly matching TRBD1 (6 bases). CDR3 sequence (DNA): TGTGCCAGCAGCTACAGGGTCGGATACGAGCAGTACTTC. It specifies CASSYRVGYEQYF.